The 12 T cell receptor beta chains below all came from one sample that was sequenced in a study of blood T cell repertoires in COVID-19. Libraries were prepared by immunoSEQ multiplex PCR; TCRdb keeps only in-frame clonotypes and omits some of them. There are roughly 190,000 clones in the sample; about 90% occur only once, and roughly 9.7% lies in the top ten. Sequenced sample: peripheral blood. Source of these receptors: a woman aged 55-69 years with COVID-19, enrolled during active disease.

CDR3 region: CASSRGLTEAFF. CDR3 in DNA: TGTGCCAGCAGTAGGGGGTTGACTGAAGCTTTCTTT. The V gene is TRBV25-1, the J gene TRBJ1-1, with a possible D match to TRBD1 (6 bases). The CDR3 is made up of 12 amino acids. V was trimmed by 5 bases and J by 5 bases, leaving 9 bases between them. CDR1 is MGHDK, CDR2 SYGVNS, per germline.

The CDR3 sequence is CASSVAPGGTSYEQYF. CDR3 nucleotide sequence: TGTGCCAGCAGCGTAGCCCCCGGCGGTACCTCCTACGAGCAGTACTTC. The rearrangement links TRBV9 to TRBJ2-7; D is unclear. This CDR3 has 16 amino acids. V lost 0 bases and J lost 0, with 13 bases in between. CDR1 and CDR2 from the germline V gene are SGDLS and YYNGEE.

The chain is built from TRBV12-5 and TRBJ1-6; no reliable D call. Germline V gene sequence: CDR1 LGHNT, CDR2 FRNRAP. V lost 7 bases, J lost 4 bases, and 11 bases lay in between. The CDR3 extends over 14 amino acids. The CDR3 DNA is TGTGCTAGTGCGTCGGGTGGGTATAATTCACCCCTCCACTTT. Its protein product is CASASGGYNSPLHF.

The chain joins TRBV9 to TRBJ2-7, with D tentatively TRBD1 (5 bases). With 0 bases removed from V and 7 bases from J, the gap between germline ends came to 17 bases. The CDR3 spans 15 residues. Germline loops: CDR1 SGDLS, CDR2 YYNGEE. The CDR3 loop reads CASSVAPTDRREQYF. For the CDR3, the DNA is TGTGCCAGCAGCGTAGCTCCGACAGATCGACGGGAGCAGTACTTC.

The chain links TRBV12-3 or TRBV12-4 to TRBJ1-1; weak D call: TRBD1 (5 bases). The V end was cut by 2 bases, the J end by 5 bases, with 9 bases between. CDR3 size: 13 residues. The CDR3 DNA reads TGTGCCAGCAGTTTAATTCCAGGGACTGAAGCTTTCTTT. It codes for CASSLIPGTEAFF.

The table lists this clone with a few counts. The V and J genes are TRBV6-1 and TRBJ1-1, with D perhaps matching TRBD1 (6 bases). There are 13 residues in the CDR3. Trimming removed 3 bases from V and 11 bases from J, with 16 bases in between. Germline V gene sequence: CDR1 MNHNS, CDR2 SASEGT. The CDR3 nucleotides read TGTGCCAGCAGTGAGCCTCAGGGGCGTCGCGCTTTCTTT. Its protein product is CASSEPQGRRAFF.

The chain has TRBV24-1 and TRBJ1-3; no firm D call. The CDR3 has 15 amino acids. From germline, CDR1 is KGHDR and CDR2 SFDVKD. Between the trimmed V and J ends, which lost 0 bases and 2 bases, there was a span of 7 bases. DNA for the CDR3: TGTGCCACCAGTGATTTGCGGGGTACTGGAAACACCATATATTTT. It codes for CATSDLRGTGNTIYF.

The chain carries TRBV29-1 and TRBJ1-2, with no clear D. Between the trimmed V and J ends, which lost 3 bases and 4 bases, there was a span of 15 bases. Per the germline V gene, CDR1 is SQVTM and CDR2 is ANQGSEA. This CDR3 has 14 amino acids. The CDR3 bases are TGCAGCGTTGACTCACCGGTACGGTCCTATGGCTACACCTTC. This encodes CSVDSPVRSYGYTF.

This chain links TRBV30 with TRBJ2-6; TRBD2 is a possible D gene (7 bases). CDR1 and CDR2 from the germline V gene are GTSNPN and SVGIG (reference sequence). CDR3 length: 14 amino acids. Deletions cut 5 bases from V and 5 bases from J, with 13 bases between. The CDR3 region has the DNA TGTGCCTGGGGGGCGGGGGCCCGGGCCAACGTCCTGACTTTC. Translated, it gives CAWGAGARANVLTF.

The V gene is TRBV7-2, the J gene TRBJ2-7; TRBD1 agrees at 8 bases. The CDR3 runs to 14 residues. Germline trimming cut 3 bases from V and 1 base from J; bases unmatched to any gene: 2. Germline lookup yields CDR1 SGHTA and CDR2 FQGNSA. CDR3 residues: CASSFGTGSYEQYF. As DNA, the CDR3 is TGTGCCAGCAGCTTTGGGACAGGATCCTACGAGCAGTACTTC.

The DNA of the CDR3 is TGCAGCGCTCCGGGACTAGTTCCCCACCGCCCCCAAGAGACCCAGTACTTC. It translates to CSAPGLVPHRPQETQYF. The chain couples TRBV29-1 to TRBJ2-5; 8 positions match TRBD2. V was pared by 7 bases and J by 1 base, with 17 bases of the junction left unmatched. Germline V gene data show CDR1 as SQVTM and CDR2 as ANQGSEA. The length of the CDR3 is 17 residues.

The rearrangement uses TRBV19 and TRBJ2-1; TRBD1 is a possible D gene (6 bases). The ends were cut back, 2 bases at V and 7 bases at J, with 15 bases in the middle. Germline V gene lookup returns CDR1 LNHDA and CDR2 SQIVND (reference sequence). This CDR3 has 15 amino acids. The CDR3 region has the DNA TGTGCCAGTAGTATATTAGGCCAGGGGAGAAATGAGCAGTTCTTC. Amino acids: CASSILGQGRNEQFF.